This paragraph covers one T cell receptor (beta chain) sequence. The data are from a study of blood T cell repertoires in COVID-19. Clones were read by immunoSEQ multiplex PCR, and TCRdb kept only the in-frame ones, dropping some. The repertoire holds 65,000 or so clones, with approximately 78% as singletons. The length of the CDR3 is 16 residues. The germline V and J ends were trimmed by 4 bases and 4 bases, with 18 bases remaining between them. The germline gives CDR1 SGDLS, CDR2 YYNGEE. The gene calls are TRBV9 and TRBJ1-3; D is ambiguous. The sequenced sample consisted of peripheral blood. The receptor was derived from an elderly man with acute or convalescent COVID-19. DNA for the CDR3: TGTGCCAGCAGCCTCTCCCACTCGGTTGCGGGAAACACCATATATTTT. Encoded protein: CASSLSHSVAGNTIYF.